Each of the 25 T cell receptor beta chains below was sequenced from the same sample in a study of cytomegalovirus exposure and HLA in healthy donors. This PCR relied on a set of 60 Vbeta primers and 13 Jbeta primers. The assay was immunoSEQ multiplex PCR, and TCRdb's table has in-frame clones only and misses some. The data contain roughly 140,000 clones, around 75% of them singletons. The source material was PBMCs. Receptor source: a man in his late teens or twenties in good health and CMV-seronegative.

The chain links TRBV18 to TRBJ1-3, with D maybe TRBD1 (5 bases). Germline CDR1 and CDR2: KGHSH and LQKENI. The CDR3 runs 16 residues. V was cut by 5 bases and J by 2 bases, with 16 bases left in between. The CDR3 DNA reads TGTGCCAGCTCAACGCGACAGTCACTTGCTGGAAACACCATATATTTT. Protein product: CASSTRQSLAGNTIYF.

The CDR3 protein is CASSRRGTSGVQFF. In DNA form, the CDR3 reads TGTGCCAGCAGTAGACGAGGGACTTCTGGAGTGCAGTTCTTC. This rearrangement joins TRBV6-5 to TRBJ2-1, with D maybe TRBD2 (6 bases). V was pared by 5 bases and J by 12 bases, with 20 bases between. The CDR3 sequence is 14 residues long. Looked up from germline, CDR1 is MNHEY and CDR2 is SVGAGI.

J is TRBJ1-5 and V is TRBV6-6; 7 positions agree with TRBD1. This CDR3 comprises 13 residues. V shed 5 bases and J 2 bases; nucleotides not matched to a gene: 0. Germline CDR1 MNHNY, CDR2 SVGAGI (reference sequence). CDR3 loop: CASSGTGNQPQHF. The CDR3 coding sequence is TGTGCCAGCAGTGGGACAGGCAATCAGCCCCAGCATTTT.

This chain uses TRBV19 with TRBJ2-7; D gene uncertain. The germline V and J ends were trimmed by 4 bases and 4 bases, with 11 bases remaining between them. Germline V CDR1 and CDR2: LNHDA, SQIVND (reference sequence). This CDR3 spans 13 amino acids. Written as DNA, the CDR3 is TGTGCCAGTAGTAACAATCTGAGGTACGAGCAGTACTTC. This encodes CASSNNLRYEQYF.

CDR3 amino acids: CASSQKAGQAYEQYF. CDR3 coding DNA: TGCGCCAGCAGCCAAAAAGCAGGACAGGCCTACGAGCAGTACTTC. The chain couples TRBV4-3 to TRBJ2-7; the match to TRBD1 covers 7 bases. Germline lookup yields CDR1 LGHNA and CDR2 YSLEER. The CDR3 spans 15 residues. The J segment lost 2 bases and the V segment lost 2 bases, leaving 6 bases of the junction unmatched.

This chain uses TRBV5-1 with TRBJ2-5, with TRBD2 matching over 15 bases. The V gene end was trimmed by 4 bases and the J gene end by 1 base; junction bases not matched to a gene: 8. The CDR3 covers 18 residues. CDR1 is SGHRS and CDR2 is YFSETQ in the germline V gene. CDR3 coding DNA: TGCGCCAGCAGCACGGGGACTAGCGGGAGGCCGCCCCAAGAGACCCAGTACTTC. Translated: CASSTGTSGRPPQETQYF.

The chain employs TRBV19 and TRBJ2-7, with TRBD2 matching 8 bases. V lost 5 bases and J lost 2; bases outside the gene matches: 11. CDR3 length: 16 amino acids. CDR1 and CDR2 (germline): LNHDA, SQIVND (reference sequence). The CDR3 sequence is CASSPPTSGPTYEQYF. Here the CDR3 DNA reads TGTGCCAGTAGTCCACCCACTAGCGGCCCTACCTACGAGCAGTACTTC. Combining the CDR3 with reference TRBV19 and TRBJ2-7 gives the whole variable domain DGGITQSPKYLFRKEGQNVTLSCEQNLNHDAMYWYRQDPGQGLRLIYYSQIVNDFQKGDIAEGYSVSREKKESFPLTVTSAQKNPTAFYLCASSPPTSGPTYEQYFGPGTRLTVT.

The chain combines TRBV11-2 with TRBJ2-5, with D maybe TRBD1 (5 bases). Deletions cut 6 bases from V and 2 bases from J, with 16 bases between. CDR3 length: 15 residues. Germline loops: CDR1 SGHAT, CDR2 FQNNGV. In DNA form, the CDR3 reads TGTGCCAGCAGTCTTATCCAGGGCCGTCAAGAGACCCAGTACTTC. It encodes CASSLIQGRQETQYF.

The sample holds one count of this clone. The chain combines TRBV13 with TRBJ2-2, with 8 nucleotides matching TRBD1. The germline V gene encodes CDR1 PRHDT and CDR2 FYEKMQ (reference sequence). V trimming: 5 bases; J trimming: 2 bases; junction bases outside the gene matches: 4. The CDR3 length is 15 residues. CDR3 loop: CASSQGAGNTGELFF. The CDR3, as DNA: TGTGCCAGCAGCCAGGGGGCGGGAAACACCGGGGAGCTGTTTTTT.

V usage is TRBV7-2 and J usage is TRBJ1-1; 12 bases fit TRBD1. This CDR3 is built from 13 residues. The V gene's germline CDR1 is SGHTA and CDR2 FQGNSA. V was clipped by 5 bases and J by 11 bases; unmatched bases: 6. For the CDR3, the DNA is TGTGCCAGCAGCCCCGGGACAGGGGGCTCGGCTTTCTTT. Its translation is CASSPGTGGSAFF.

As concerns this clone: The junction and the germline gene differ at one end; a read error may be behind it. V and J are TRBV7-9 and TRBJ2-2; 7 nucleotides agree with TRBD2. The CDR3 is 16 amino acids. The germline V gene has CDR1 SEHNR and CDR2 FQNEAQ (reference sequence). CDR3 sequence reads: CSSSLIGAGVDGELFF. CDR3 coding DNA: TGTTCCAGCAGCTTAATTGGTGCGGGAGTGGACGGGGAGCTGTTTTTT.

In its sample, this clone was seen a few times. The chain's CDR3 is CASSESWQGGRDEQYF. CDR3 coding DNA: TGTGCCAGCAGTGAATCCTGGCAGGGGGGTAGAGACGAGCAGTACTTC. The V gene is TRBV25-1, the J gene TRBJ2-7, with a weak D call TRBD1 (7 bases). Germline CDR1 and CDR2: MGHDK and SYGVNS. V was clipped by 1 base and J by 5 bases, with 18 bases between them. The CDR3 has 16 residues.

This clone came up a few times. The V and J genes are TRBV27 and TRBJ1-1; D not resolved. Germline V CDR1 and CDR2: MNHEY, SMNVEV (reference sequence). V was pared by 7 bases and J by 5 bases, with 17 bases between. This CDR3 is built from 14 residues. CDR3 in amino acids: CASTPGSPRTEAFF. The CDR3 DNA reads as TGTGCCAGCACCCCTGGCTCTCCCAGGACTGAAGCTTTCTTT.

V is TRBV6-1 and J is TRBJ1-5; no clear D gene. V was shortened by 0 bases and J by 1 base, with 10 bases between the two germline ends. Per germline, CDR1 MNHNS and CDR2 SASEGT. This CDR3 is 16 amino acids long. The chain's CDR3 is CASSEARRMSNQPQHF. CDR3 coding DNA: TGTGCCAGCAGTGAAGCGCGGCGGATGAGCAATCAGCCCCAGCATTTT.

The genes are TRBV7-9 and TRBJ2-5; 13 bases fit TRBD2. CDR1 and CDR2 (germline): SEHNR, FQNEAQ (reference sequence). CDR3 length: 16 amino acids. Trimming took 6 bases from V and 1 from J; bases not matched to a gene: 5. The CDR3 nucleotides are TGTGCCAGCAGTTATGGGACTAGCGGGGCCCAAGAGACCCAGTACTTC. This sequence encodes CASSYGTSGAQETQYF.

This rearrangement joins TRBV2 to TRBJ1-5; no clear D gene. The CDR3 is 13 residues long. With 11 bases removed from V and 9 bases from J, the gap between germline ends came to 20 bases. The germline CDR1 and CDR2 sequences are SNHLY and FYNNEI. The CDR3 protein is CAARTGEKGPQHF. For the CDR3, the DNA is TGTGCCGCCAGGACCGGGGAAAAGGGGCCCCAGCATTTT.

CDR3 nucleotides: TGTGCTAGTGCAAATGAGGTGGGTGAGCAGTTCTTC. It encodes CASANEVGEQFF. This chain links TRBV12-5 with TRBJ2-1; D remains ambiguous. Germline values: CDR1 LGHNT, CDR2 FRNRAP. The CDR3 has 12 amino acids. Trimming left V 7 bases short and J 9 bases short, with 13 bases between.

The sample holds a few counts of this clone. The rearrangement joins TRBV6-6 to TRBJ1-2; D is ambiguous. Germline loops: CDR1 MNHNY, CDR2 SVGAGI (reference sequence). The CDR3 totals 11 residues. Here the CDR3 DNA reads TGTGTTGCGAGGGCTAACTATGGCTACACCTTC. Translating gives CVARANYGYTF.

The V call is TRBV11-2, the J call TRBJ2-7; TRBD1 matches at 8 bases. Germline values: CDR1 SGHAT, CDR2 FQNNGV. V shed 1 base and J 1 base; nucleotides not matched to a gene: 6. The CDR3 consists of 16 residues. The CDR3 protein is CASSLGTGLRSYEQYF. The CDR3 DNA follows: TGTGCCAGCAGCTTAGGGACAGGGCTTAGATCCTACGAGCAGTACTTC.

In its sample, this clone was seen once. This chain joins TRBV11-3 and TRBJ1-4; the D is unclear. The ends were cut back, 6 bases at V and 0 bases at J, with 20 bases in the middle. The CDR3 loop spans 18 amino acids. Per germline, CDR1 SGHNT and CDR2 YENEEA. In nucleotides, the CDR3 is TGTGCCAGCAGACAATCCCGCGAACTATCCGCAACTAATGAAAAACTGTTTTTT. It translates to CASRQSRELSATNEKLFF.

The chain links TRBV19 to TRBJ1-1; D might be TRBD1 (6 bases). V dropped 6 bases and J dropped 1 base, with 15 bases sitting between them. The germline CDR1 and CDR2 sequences are LNHDA and SQIVND (reference sequence). The CDR3 totals 15 residues. The CDR3: CASRRQVWGNTEAFF. The CDR3 DNA reads TGTGCCAGTAGGAGACAGGTTTGGGGGAACACTGAAGCTTTCTTT.

The chain combines TRBV19 with TRBJ2-7; D gene unclear. The V and J ends lost 4 bases and 5 bases respectively, with 15 bases between them. The CDR3 runs 14 residues. Germline values: CDR1 LNHDA, CDR2 SQIVND (reference sequence). In DNA, the CDR3 is TGTGCCAGTAGTAGGGTTTTTTTAGAGGACGAGCAGTACTTC. This translates into CASSRVFLEDEQYF.

This rearrangement joins TRBV19 to TRBJ2-1; D gene ambiguous. V lost 6 bases and J lost 8, with 20 bases in between. The CDR3 length is 15 residues. CDR1 and CDR2 (germline): LNHDA, SQIVND (reference sequence). The CDR3 DNA reads TGTGCCAGTAGCCCGCCTGGCCTCCACCCCCATGAGCAGTTCTTC. Its protein product is CASSPPGLHPHEQFF.

DNA of the CDR3: TGTGCCGGGACAGGTCTGAACACCGGGGAGCTGTTTTTT. It yields the protein CAGTGLNTGELFF. V and J are TRBV6-1 and TRBJ2-2; 8 nucleotides match TRBD1. Germline V gene data show CDR1 as MNHNS and CDR2 as SASEGT. The CDR3 runs to 13 residues. J was trimmed by 1 base and V by 11 bases; bases with no gene match: 3.

The chain couples TRBV9 to TRBJ1-5, with 11 bases that match TRBD1. The trim removed 4 bases at V and 3 bases at J, leaving 6 bases unmatched. Germline loops: CDR1 SGDLS, CDR2 YYNGEE. This CDR3 is built from 16 residues. DNA of the CDR3: TGTGCCAGCAGCCCGGGGACAGGGGGGGTCAATCAGCCCCAGCATTTT. Translated: CASSPGTGGVNQPQHF.